This is a list of T cell receptor beta chains from one sample in a study of post-analysis software for immune sequencing data. TCRdb reprocessed the PCR reads via MiXCR and lists one record per CDR3 protein. This sample yields roughly 600,000 distinct CDR3 sequences, of which 44% are seen a single time; about 1.5% belongs to the top ten. The sequencing sample was made of blood. All receptors come from a girl aged 5 to 17 with multiple sclerosis. Each CDR3 is given with its conserved first and last residue. Each record gives: clone size, D gene, J gene, V gene, CDR3 protein, CDR3 DNA. A D gene is named only where the DNA matches it firmly. Not all rows give a size; the values are once, few, many and, for expanded clones, a class.

>few|NA|TRBJ2-7|TRBV28
CASNSAGQGYEQYF
TGTGCCAGCAACTCGGCGGGGCAGGGCTACGAGCAGTACTTC
>few|NA|TRBJ2-7|TRBV12-3/TRBV12-4
CASSLWGRSYEQYF
TGTGCCAGCAGTTTATGGGGCCGTTCCTACGAGCAGTACTTC
>NA|NA|TRBJ2-1|TRBV11-3
CASSSRSGWNEQFF
TGTGCCAGCAGCTCCCGCAGCGGGTGGAATGAGCAGTTCTTC
>NA|TRBD2|TRBJ2-1|TRBV5-1
CASSSSGTNEETQFF
TGCGCCAGCAGCTCGTCCGGGACTAACGAAGAGACCCAGTTCTTC
>NA|NA|TRBJ2-5|TRBV4-1
CASSQDRLVTETQYF
TGCGCCAGCAGCCAAGATCGACTAGTGACAGAGACCCAGTACTTC
>few|TRBD2|TRBJ2-5|TRBV20-1
CSAREGEAGHGETQYF
TGCAGTGCTAGAGAGGGGGAAGCGGGGCATGGGGAGACCCAGTACTTC
>NA|NA|TRBJ2-5|TRBV5-1
CASGTGTPVQETQYF
TGCGCCAGCGGTACCGGGACCCCCGTCCAAGAGACCCAGTACTTC
>NA|TRBD1|TRBJ2-7|TRBV3-1
CASSQPYGTGSYEQYF
TGTGCCAGCAGCCAACCTTATGGGACAGGGAGCTACGAGCAGTACTTC
>few|NA|TRBJ2-3|TRBV5-1
CASSLAGSPADTQYF
TGCGCCAGCAGCTTGGCGGGCTCTCCCGCAGATACGCAGTATTTT
>NA|NA|TRBJ2-5|TRBV12-3/TRBV12-4
CASSSTRSGTQYF
TGTGCCAGCAGTTCAACTAGATCTGGGACCCAGTACTTC
>NA|TRBD2|TRBJ2-2|TRBV28
CASRPGLAGDHTGELFF
TGTGCCAGCAGGCCCGGACTAGCGGGGGATCACACCGGGGAGCTGTTTTTT
>NA|NA|TRBJ2-1|TRBV6-5
CASSYGSLAWSLNEQFF
TGTGCCAGTAGTTACGGGTCTCTAGCTTGGAGCCTTAATGAGCAGTTCTTC
>NA|TRBD2|TRBJ2-3|TRBV11-3
CASSRSGMGTDTQYF
TGTGCCAGCAGCCGGAGCGGGATGGGCACAGATACGCAGTATTTT
>NA|NA|TRBJ2-4|TRBV10-3
CAISETGGPVFNIQCF
TGTGCCATCAGTGAAACCGGAGGGCCAGTCTTCAACATTCAGTGCTTC
>few|NA|TRBJ2-3|TRBV27
CASTMTGAPSTDTQYF
TGTGCCAGCACGATGACCGGGGCCCCTAGCACAGATACGCAGTATTTT
>few|TRBD1|TRBJ2-5|TRBV24-1
CATSATGGYKTQYF
TGTGCCACCAGTGCAACAGGGGGCTACAAGACCCAGTACTTC
>few|NA|TRBJ2-1|TRBV27
CASTPLGGNNEQFF
TGTGCCAGCACTCCTTTAGGAGGGAACAATGAGCAGTTCTTC
>NA|TRBD2|TRBJ2-5|TRBV7-6
CASSFLAGERVETQYF
TGTGCCAGCAGCTTCCTAGCGGGAGAGCGGGTAGAGACCCAGTACTTC
>NA|TRBD1|TRBJ2-1|TRBV5-6
CASGTGVVNEQFF
TGTGCCAGCGGGACAGGGGTCGTGAATGAGCAGTTCTTC
>NA|NA|TRBJ2-1|TRBV27
CASSLPYTNEQFF
TGTGCCAGCAGTTTACCCTATACCAATGAGCAGTTCTTC
>NA|NA|TRBJ1-5|TRBV7-2
CASSLTRAPEPQHF
TGTGCCAGCAGCTTAACCAGGGCCCCGGAGCCCCAGCATTTT
>few|NA|TRBJ2-5|TRBV6-5
CASSYSSHLQETQYF
TGTGCCAGCAGTTACTCGAGTCACCTCCAAGAGACCCAGTACTTC
>NA|NA|TRBJ2-7|TRBV5-1
CASSQQGLRDEQYF
TGCGCCAGCAGCCAGCAGGGACTTCGTGACGAGCAGTACTTC
>few|NA|TRBJ1-2|TRBV27
CASSLGGKRGYTF
TGTGCCAGCAGTTTAGGAGGGAAGCGTGGCTACACCTTC
>NA|NA|TRBJ1-2|TRBV6-1
CASRGGYTF
TGTGCCAGCCGGGGAGGCTACACCTTC
>once|NA|TRBJ2-1|TRBV2
CASSVAVTRLFF
TGTGCCAGCAGTGTGGCGGTCACTCGTCTGTTCTTC
>NA|TRBD1|TRBJ2-7|TRBV11-2
CASSPQGNLFYEQYF
TGCGCCAGCAGCCCACAGGGGAACCTCTTCTACGAGCAGTACTTC
>NA|TRBD2|TRBJ2-5|TRBV6-5
CASSFRGLIAGLETQYF
TGTGCCAGCAGTTTCCGGGGTTTGATAGCGGGGTTAGAGACCCAGTACTTC
>few|TRBD1|TRBJ1-2|TRBV7-2
CASSQDRANYGYTF
TGTGCCAGCAGCCAGGACAGGGCTAACTATGGCTACACCTTC
>NA|NA|TRBJ2-7|TRBV7-9
CASSLEGPLNEQYF
TGTGCCAGCAGCTTAGAGGGACCCCTGAACGAGCAGTACTTC
>NA|NA|TRBJ1-4|TRBV10-3
CAISEKGPNEKLFF
TGTGCCATCAGTGAGAAAGGGCCGAATGAAAAACTGTTTTTT
>NA|NA|TRBJ2-1|TRBV4-1
CASSQDLSRGGDEQFF
TGCGCCAGCAGCCAAGATCTATCGCGCGGTGGGGATGAGCAGTTCTTC
>few|NA|TRBJ2-1|TRBV14
CASSRRQNEQFF
TGTGCCAGCAGCCGAAGACAGAATGAGCAGTTCTTC
>NA|TRBD1|TRBJ1-2|TRBV7-9
CASSLAGQVTGYTF
TGTGCCAGCAGCTTAGCAGGACAGGTCACGGGCTACACCTTC
>NA|TRBD1|TRBJ2-3|TRBV28
CASSPQDRIMHTQYF
TGTGCCAGCAGTCCCCAGGACAGGATTATGCATACGCAGTATTTT
>once|NA|TRBJ2-7|TRBV10-3
CAISARRYEQYF
TGTGCCATCAGTGCTCGAAGGTACGAGCAGTACTTC
>NA|TRBD2|TRBJ2-6|TRBV20-1
CSASPLAGASSGANVLTF
TGCAGTGCTAGCCCACTAGCGGGGGCAAGCTCTGGGGCCAACGTCCTGACTTTC